These T cell receptor beta chains were read from a single sample in a study of cytomegalovirus exposure and HLA in healthy donors. Measured with immunoSEQ multiplex PCR; TCRdb has only the in-frame clones, and not every one. This table holds around 90,000 clones, 65% found once. The material sequenced was PBMCs. The receptors stem from a boy aged 5-17 years in good health and CMV-seropositive. Each CDR3 is given with its conserved first and last residue. Fields, in order: clone size, J gene, V gene, CDR3 length, D gene, CDR3 DNA, CDR3 protein. The D gene is left open where the match is weak. For some rows the clone size is stated as once, few or many, or as a class when expanded; others skip it.

once | TRBJ2-5 | TRBV27 | 13 | - | TGTGCCAGCAGTTTTCATTATGGCGAGACCCAGTACTTC | CASSFHYGETQYF
- | TRBJ1-2 | TRBV5-4 | 15 | TRBD1 | TGTGCCAGCAGCTCTCCGGACAGGCAATACTATGGCTACACCTTC | CASSSPDRQYYGYTF
few | TRBJ1-2 | TRBV2 | 15 | TRBD1 | TGTGCCAGCCAGAAGGACAGGATCGAGAACTATGGCTACACCTTC | CASQKDRIENYGYTF
- | TRBJ2-3 | TRBV6-6 | 14 | TRBD1 | TGTGCCAGCAGTAGGGACAGGGGAACAGATACGCAGTATTTT | CASSRDRGTDTQYF
- | TRBJ2-1 | TRBV2 | 16 | TRBD2 | TGTGCCAGCAGTGAACTACTAAGCGGGGGGCGGGATGAGCAGTTCTTC | CASSELLSGGRDEQFF
- | TRBJ1-2 | TRBV11-2 | 14 | - | TGTGCCAGCAGCTTATCTCCAGGGAACTATGGCTACACCTTC | CASSLSPGNYGYTF
- | TRBJ2-3 | TRBV5-1 | 15 | TRBD2 | TGCGCCAGCAGCTTGGTCCCTAGCGGCGCCGATACGCAGTATTTT | CASSLVPSGADTQYF
few | TRBJ2-2 | TRBV29-1 | 11 | - | TGCAGCGTTGGGAGCACCGGGGAGCTGCTTTTT | CSVGSTGELLF
few | TRBJ1-2 | TRBV30 | 13 | - | TGTGCCTGGAGCCCAGGGGTCCAATCTGGCTACCCCTTC | CAWSPGVQSGYPF
- | TRBJ2-2 | TRBV9 | 18 | TRBD2 | TGTGCCAGCAGCGTCCCCCGGGGACTAAAGAGGGAGACCGGGGAGCTGTTTTTT | CASSVPRGLKRETGELFF
few | TRBJ1-1 | TRBV28 | 13 | - | TGTGCCAGCAGTTTTGCCATCCAGGGGCGGGCTTTCTTT | CASSFAIQGRAFF
few | TRBJ2-2 | TRBV6-6 | 13 | - | TGTGCCAGCCACAGGGAGGGTACCGGGGAGCTGTTTTTT | CASHREGTGELFF
- | TRBJ1-3 | TRBV18 | 15 | TRBD1 | TGTGCCAGCTCACCGAACGTTGGACAGGGGGACACCATATATTTT | CASSPNVGQGDTIYF
- | TRBJ1-5 | TRBV2 | 15 | - | TGTGCCAGCAGTGAAGGGGCTGGATGGAATCAGCCCCAGCATTTT | CASSEGAGWNQPQHF
once | TRBJ1-1 | TRBV29-1 | 14 | - | TGCAGCGTTCAGGGTGGTATAATGAACACTGAAGCTTTCTTT | CSVQGGIMNTEAFF
few | TRBJ2-7 | TRBV6-1 | 15 | - | TGTGCCAGCCCCCCTCAGGGATTTACCTCCTACGAGCAGTACTTC | CASPPQGFTSYEQYF
- | TRBJ2-7 | TRBV5-8 | 14 | - | TGTGCCAGCAGCTTGAAGTGGGGGGCCTACGAGCAGTACTTC | CASSLKWGAYEQYF
- | TRBJ1-1 | TRBV5-1 | 14 | - | TGCGCCAGCAGGGGGCAGGGAACGAACACTGAAGCTTTCTTT | CASRGQGTNTEAFF
few | TRBJ1-5 | TRBV27 | 14 | - | TGTGCCAGCAGTTTATATGGCCCCAATCAGCCCCAGCATTTT | CASSLYGPNQPQHF
- | TRBJ1-2 | TRBV29-1 | 14 | - | TGCAGCGTTGATTGGCCCGTGGGGTGGGACTTCTACACCTTC | CSVDWPVGWDFYTF
few | TRBJ1-1 | TRBV27 | 12 | - | TGTGCCAGCAGTTTGAGTAACACTGAAGCTTTCTTT | CASSLSNTEAFF
- | TRBJ1-4 | TRBV6-6 | 15 | - | TGTGCCAGCAAACGGTGGGCAGCAACTAATGAAAAACTGTTTTTT | CASKRWAATNEKLFF
- | TRBJ2-2 | TRBV4-3 | 16 | TRBD1 | TGCGCCAGCAGCCAAGAAGACAGGGGGAGGAACGGGGAGCTGTTTTTT | CASSQEDRGRNGELFF
- | TRBJ1-2 | TRBV28 | 17 | TRBD1 | TGTGCCAGCAGTCGTGCGACCGGGACAGGGGCTTTCCATGGCTACACCTTC | CASSRATGTGAFHGYTF
- | TRBJ1-5 | TRBV11-2 | 15 | TRBD1 | TGTGCCAGCAGCTTAGGCCGACAGGGCTATCAGCCCCAGCATTTT | CASSLGRQGYQPQHF
- | TRBJ1-5 | TRBV10-2 | 16 | - | TGCGCCAGCAGTGAGTCGGAGCTTTATAGCAATCAGCCCCAGCATTTT | CASSESELYSNQPQHF
- | TRBJ2-7 | TRBV5-4 | 15 | TRBD2 | TGTGCCAGCACCGATGCGGGAGGGAATACGGGAGAGCAGTACTTC | CASTDAGGNTGEQYF
few | TRBJ1-2 | TRBV27 | 11 | TRBD1 | TGTGCCACCTGGACAGGGAAAGGCTACACCTTC | CATWTGKGYTF
once | TRBJ1-3 | TRBV4-1 | 15 | TRBD1 | TGCGCCAGCAGCCGCCGGGACAGGGACGGAAACACCATATATTTT | CASSRRDRDGNTIYF
- | TRBJ2-4 | TRBV29-1 | 12 | - | TGCAGCGTATGGACCCAGGGGTTCATTCAGTACTTC | CSVWTQGFIQYF
- | TRBJ2-2 | TRBV19 | 15 | TRBD2 | TGTGCCAGCAATAGCGGGGGGGCCTACACCGGGGAGCTGTTTTTT | CASNSGGAYTGELFF
- | TRBJ2-1 | TRBV10-3 | 15 | - | TGTGCCATAGGGGATCTGGTGGGTGGGGTGGATGAGCAGTTCTTC | CAIGDLVGGVDEQFF
once | TRBJ1-1 | TRBV9 | 15 | TRBD1 | TGTGCCAGCAGCGTACTAACAGGGGGCGGTTTGGAAGCTTTCTTT | CASSVLTGGGLEAFF
- | TRBJ1-1 | TRBV5-1 | 13 | - | TGCGCCAGCAGCTTGGCCGAGGGCACTGAAGCTTTCTTT | CASSLAEGTEAFF
- | TRBJ1-2 | TRBV30 | 14 | TRBD1 | TGTGCCTGGACCCCGGACAGGACCTATTATGGCTACACCTTC | CAWTPDRTYYGYTF
few | TRBJ1-2 | TRBV6-6 | 14 | TRBD1 | TGTGCCAGCAGTTATTGGACAGGCCAGCCTGACTACACCTTC | CASSYWTGQPDYTF
few | TRBJ2-3 | TRBV7-2 | 15 | TRBD2 | TGTGCCAGCAGCTTCCCTCTAGCGGACACAGATACGCAGTATTTT | CASSFPLADTDTQYF
- | TRBJ1-5 | TRBV15 | 15 | - | TGTGCCACCAGCAAGACAGTCCTTAGCAATCAGCCCCAGCATTTT | CATSKTVLSNQPQHF
- | TRBJ2-2 | TRBV14 | 16 | TRBD2 | TGTGCCAGCAGCATATTAGCGGGAGGTGGTACCGGGGAGCTGTTTTTT | CASSILAGGGTGELFF
- | TRBJ1-3 | TRBV6-5 | 14 | - | TGTGCCAGCAGTTACCGGAGCACTGGAAACACCATATATTTT | CASSYRSTGNTIYF
- | TRBJ2-7 | TRBV27 | 14 | TRBD1 | TGTGCCAGCAGTCCCTTTGGACAGGATGGAGAGCAGTACTTC | CASSPFGQDGEQYF
- | TRBJ2-1 | TRBV30 | 15 | - | TGTGCCTGGAGTGTACTCGGGGTGACCTACAATGAGCAGTTCTTC | CAWSVLGVTYNEQFF
few | TRBJ1-1 | TRBV7-9 | 12 | TRBD1 | TGTTCCAGCAGCCGGGACAGGGGATGGGCTTTCTTT | CSSSRDRGWAFF
- | TRBJ1-5 | TRBV19 | 15 | - | TGTGCCAGTAGCCCCCCGAAAGGGGTGATTCAGCCCCAGCATTTT | CASSPPKGVIQPQHF
few | TRBJ1-6 | TRBV11-2 | 15 | - | TGTGCCAGCAGCCGGGACACGGGCGGAGGTTCACCCCTCCACTTT | CASSRDTGGGSPLHF
- | TRBJ2-2 | TRBV7-6 | 13 | - | TGTGCCAGCAGCTTAGCGCGGGACGGGGAGCTGTTTTTT | CASSLARDGELFF
- | TRBJ2-3 | TRBV29-1 | 15 | - | TGCAGCGTTGTATTGAGAGGCTCCTTCGCAGATACGCAGTATTTT | CSVVLRGSFADTQYF
- | TRBJ2-1 | TRBV9 | 16 | TRBD1 | TGTGCCAGCAGCGGAAGACAGGGTGGCCCCTACAATGAGCAGTTCTTC | CASSGRQGGPYNEQFF
- | TRBJ2-7 | TRBV6-6 | 15 | - | TGTGCCAGCAGCCCCAGGCAGGGGCACACCTACGAGCAGTACTTC | CASSPRQGHTYEQYF
- | TRBJ1-1 | TRBV10-1 | 15 | - | TGCGCCAGCAACCGGGAGAGGTGGATGAACACTGAAGCTTTCTTT | CASNRERWMNTEAFF
- | TRBJ2-1 | TRBV2 | 14 | - | TGTGCCAGCACAAAGGACACCCCCTACAATGAGCAGTTCTTC | CASTKDTPYNEQFF
- | TRBJ2-3 | TRBV11-2 | 17 | - | TGTGCCAGCATCGAGACGACAGATCACGACCCCACAGATACGCAGTATTTT | CASIETTDHDPTDTQYF
- | TRBJ2-7 | TRBV7-2 | 15 | TRBD1 | TGTGCCAGCAGCTCCCCCGGGACAGGGGACTACGAGCAGTACTTC | CASSSPGTGDYEQYF
- | TRBJ2-2 | TRBV5-1 | 15 | - | TGCGCCAGCAGCCCTCGGATAGGGGACACCGGGGAGCTGTTTTTT | CASSPRIGDTGELFF